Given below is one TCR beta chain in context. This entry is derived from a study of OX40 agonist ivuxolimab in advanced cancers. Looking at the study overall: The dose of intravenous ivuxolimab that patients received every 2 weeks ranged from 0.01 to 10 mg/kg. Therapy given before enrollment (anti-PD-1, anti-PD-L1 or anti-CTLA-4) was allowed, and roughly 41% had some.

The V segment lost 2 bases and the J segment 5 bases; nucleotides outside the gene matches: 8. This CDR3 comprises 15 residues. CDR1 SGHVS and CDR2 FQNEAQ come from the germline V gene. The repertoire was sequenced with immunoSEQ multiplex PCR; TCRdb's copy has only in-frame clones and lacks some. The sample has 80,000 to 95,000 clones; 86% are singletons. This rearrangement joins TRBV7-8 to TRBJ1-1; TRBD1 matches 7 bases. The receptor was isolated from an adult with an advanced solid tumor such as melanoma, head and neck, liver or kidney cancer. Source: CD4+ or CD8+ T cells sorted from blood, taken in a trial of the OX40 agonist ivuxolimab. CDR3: CASSLFTRQGTEAFF. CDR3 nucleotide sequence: TGTGCCAGCAGCTTATTCACCCGACAGGGTACTGAAGCTTTCTTT.